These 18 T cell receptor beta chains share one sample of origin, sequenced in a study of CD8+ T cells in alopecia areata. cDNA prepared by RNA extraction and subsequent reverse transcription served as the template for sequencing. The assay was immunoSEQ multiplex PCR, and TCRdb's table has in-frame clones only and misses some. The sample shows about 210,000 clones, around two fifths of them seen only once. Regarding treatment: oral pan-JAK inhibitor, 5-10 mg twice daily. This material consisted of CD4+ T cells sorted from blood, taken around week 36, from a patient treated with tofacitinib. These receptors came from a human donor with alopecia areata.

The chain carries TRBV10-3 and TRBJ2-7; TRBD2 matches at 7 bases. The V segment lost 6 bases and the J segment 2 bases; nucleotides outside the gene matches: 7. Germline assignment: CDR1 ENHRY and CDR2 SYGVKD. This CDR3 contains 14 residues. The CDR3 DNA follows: TGTGCCATCAGGGGAGGGATGACAACCTACGAGCAGTACTTC. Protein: CAIRGGMTTYEQYF.

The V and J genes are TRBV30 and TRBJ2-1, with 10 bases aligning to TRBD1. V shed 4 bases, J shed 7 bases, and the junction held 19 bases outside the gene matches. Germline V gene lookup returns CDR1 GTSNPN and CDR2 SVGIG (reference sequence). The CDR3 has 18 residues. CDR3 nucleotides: TGTGCCTGGACTTGGGGACAGGGGAAGGACCTACACGGGAATGAGCAGTTCTTC. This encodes CAWTWGQGKDLHGNEQFF.

In nucleotides, the CDR3 is TGTGCCAGCAGCTTAGGGACAGCCTATGGCTACACCTTC. It encodes CASSLGTAYGYTF. The J gene is TRBJ1-2, the V gene TRBV7-2, with a possible D match to TRBD1 (6 bases). The CDR3 covers 13 residues. The germline V gene encodes CDR1 SGHTA and CDR2 FQGNSA. The germline V and J ends were trimmed by 1 base and 4 bases, with 7 bases remaining between them.

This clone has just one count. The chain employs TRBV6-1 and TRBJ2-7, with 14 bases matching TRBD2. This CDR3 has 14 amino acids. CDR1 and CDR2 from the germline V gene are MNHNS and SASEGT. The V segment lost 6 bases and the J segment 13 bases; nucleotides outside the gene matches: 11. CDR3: CASSQPGLAGVLYF. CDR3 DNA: TGTGCCAGCAGCCAACCGGGACTAGCGGGAGTTCTCTACTTC.

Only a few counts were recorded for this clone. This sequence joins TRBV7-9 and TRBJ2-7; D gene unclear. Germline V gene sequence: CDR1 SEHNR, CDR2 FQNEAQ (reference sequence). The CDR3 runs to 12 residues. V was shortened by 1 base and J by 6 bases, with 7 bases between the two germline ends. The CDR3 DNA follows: TGTGCCAGCAGCTTAGGCCTACTCGAGCAGTACTTC. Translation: CASSLGLLEQYF.

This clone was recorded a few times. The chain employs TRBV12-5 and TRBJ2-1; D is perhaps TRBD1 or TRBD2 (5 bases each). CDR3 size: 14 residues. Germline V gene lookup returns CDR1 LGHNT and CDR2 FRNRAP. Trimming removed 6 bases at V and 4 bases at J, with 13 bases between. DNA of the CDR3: TGTGCTAGTGGCCACGGGACGGCATACAATGAGCAGTTCTTC. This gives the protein CASGHGTAYNEQFF.

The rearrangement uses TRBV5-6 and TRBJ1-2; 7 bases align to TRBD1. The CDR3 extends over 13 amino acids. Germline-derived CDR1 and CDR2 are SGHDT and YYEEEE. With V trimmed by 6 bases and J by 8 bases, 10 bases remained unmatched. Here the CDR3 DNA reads TGTGCCAGCACCCGAGACAGGGAAGGAGGCTACACCTTC. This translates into CASTRDREGGYTF.

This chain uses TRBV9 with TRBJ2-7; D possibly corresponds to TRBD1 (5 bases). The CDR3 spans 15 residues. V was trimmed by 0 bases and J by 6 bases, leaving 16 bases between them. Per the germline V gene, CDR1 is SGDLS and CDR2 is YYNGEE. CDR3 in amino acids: CASSVDPGQGAEQYF. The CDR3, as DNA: TGTGCCAGCAGCGTAGACCCAGGACAAGGCGCCGAGCAGTACTTC.

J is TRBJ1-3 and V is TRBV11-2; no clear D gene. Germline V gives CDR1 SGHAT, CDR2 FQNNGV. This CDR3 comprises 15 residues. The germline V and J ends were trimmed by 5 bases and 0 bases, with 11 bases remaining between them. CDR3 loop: CASSLTGISGNTIYF. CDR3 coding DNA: TGTGCCAGCAGCCTGACGGGCATCTCTGGAAACACCATATATTTT.

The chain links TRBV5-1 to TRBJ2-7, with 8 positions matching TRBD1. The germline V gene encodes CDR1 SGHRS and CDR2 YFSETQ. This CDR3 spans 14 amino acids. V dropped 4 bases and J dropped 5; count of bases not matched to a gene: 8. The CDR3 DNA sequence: TGCGCCAGCAGCGTGACAGGGGCCCTGCACGAGCAGTACTTC. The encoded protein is CASSVTGALHEQYF.

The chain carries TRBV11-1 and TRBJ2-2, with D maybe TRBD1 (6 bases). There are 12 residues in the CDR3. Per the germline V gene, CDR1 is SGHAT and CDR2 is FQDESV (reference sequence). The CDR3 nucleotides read TGTGCGACAGGCTCCCCAACCGGGGAGCTGTTTTTT. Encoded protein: CATGSPTGELFF.

CDR3 sequence (DNA): TGTGCCGCCGGGCTAGCGGGAGGCGAGCAGTACTTC. Protein product: CAAGLAGGEQYF. The chain combines TRBV10-3 with TRBJ2-7; 11 bases match TRBD2. J was trimmed by 6 bases and V by 11 bases; bases with no gene match: 6. CDR3 length: 12 amino acids. CDR1 is ENHRY and CDR2 is SYGVKD in the germline V gene.

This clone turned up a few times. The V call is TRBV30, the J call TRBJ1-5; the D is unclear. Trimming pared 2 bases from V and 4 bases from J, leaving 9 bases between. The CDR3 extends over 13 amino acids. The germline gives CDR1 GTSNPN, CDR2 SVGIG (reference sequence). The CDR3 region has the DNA TGTGCCTGGAGTTTGAGGGAAAATCAGCCCCAGCATTTT. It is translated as CAWSLRENQPQHF.

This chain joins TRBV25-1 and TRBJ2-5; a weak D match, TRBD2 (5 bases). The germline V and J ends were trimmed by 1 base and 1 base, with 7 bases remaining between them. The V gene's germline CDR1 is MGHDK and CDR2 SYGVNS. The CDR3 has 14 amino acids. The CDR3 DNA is TGTGCCAGCAGTGAATCAGGAGGCCAAGAGACCCAGTACTTC. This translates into CASSESGGQETQYF. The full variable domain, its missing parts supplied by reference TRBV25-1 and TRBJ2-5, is EADIYQTPRYLVIGTGKKITLECSQTMGHDKMYWYQQDPGMELHLIHYSYGVNSTEKGDLSSESTVSRIRTEHFPLTLESARPSHTSQYLCASSESGGQETQYFGPGTRLLVL.

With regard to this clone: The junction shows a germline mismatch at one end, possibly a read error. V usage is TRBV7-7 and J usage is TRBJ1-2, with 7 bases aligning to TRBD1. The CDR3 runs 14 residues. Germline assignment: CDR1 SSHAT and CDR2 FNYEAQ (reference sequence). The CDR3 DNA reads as TGTGCTAGCAGCCCCGACAGGGTTTCATCTTCGTACACCTTC. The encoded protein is CASSPDRVSSSYTF.

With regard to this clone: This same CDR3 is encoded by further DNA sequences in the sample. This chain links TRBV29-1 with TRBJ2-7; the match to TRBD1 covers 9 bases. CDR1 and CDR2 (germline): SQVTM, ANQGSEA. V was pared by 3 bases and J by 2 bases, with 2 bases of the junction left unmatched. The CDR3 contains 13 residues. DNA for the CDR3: TGCAGCGTTGAGGGGACAGGGACCTACGAGCAGTACTTC. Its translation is CSVEGTGTYEQYF.

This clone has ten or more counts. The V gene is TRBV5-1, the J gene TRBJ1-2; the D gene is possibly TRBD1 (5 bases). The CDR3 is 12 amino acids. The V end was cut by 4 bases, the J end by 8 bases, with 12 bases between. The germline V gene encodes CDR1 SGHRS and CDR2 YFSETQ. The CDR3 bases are TGCGCCAGCAGCCCCGATAGGGACGGCTACACCTTC. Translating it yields CASSPDRDGYTF.

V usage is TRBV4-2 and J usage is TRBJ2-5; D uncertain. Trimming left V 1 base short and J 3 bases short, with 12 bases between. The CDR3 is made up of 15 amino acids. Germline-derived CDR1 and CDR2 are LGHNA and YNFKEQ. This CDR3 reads CASSQGPQNEETQYF. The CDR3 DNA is TGTGCCAGCAGCCAAGGACCACAGAATGAAGAGACCCAGTACTTC.